The 19 T cell receptor beta chains listed next were all sequenced from one sample in a study of Ad26.COV2.S vaccination and SARS-CoV-2 variants. Treatment in this sample: roughly 20 received Ad26.COV2.S at low or high dose, single or two shots; roughly 5 received placebo; per-sample allocation not given. Sampling took place 63 days after the first vaccine or placebo injection. Produced via immunoSEQ multiplex PCR; TCRdb's table is partial and in-frame only. Seen here are 500,000 or so clones, around nine tenths observed once, and the top ten hold 9.5% to 15%. The sequenced sample was peripheral blood, obtained in a trial of Ad26.COV2.S vaccine versus placebo. Source of these receptors: a person aged 18 to 59 who received the Ad26.COV2.S COVID-19 vaccine or a placebo.

CDR3 bases: TGCAGCGTTGGGTCTAGTGGAGAGACCCAGTACTTC. This sequence encodes CSVGSSGETQYF. V gene TRBV29-1 combines with J gene TRBJ2-5; D unclear. CDR3 length: 12 residues. With 4 bases removed from V and 4 bases from J, the gap between germline ends came to 10 bases. Germline V gene data show CDR1 as SQVTM and CDR2 as ANQGSEA.

The rearrangement uses TRBV11-2 and TRBJ2-3; no reliable D call. The V gene lost 1 base and the J gene lost 4 bases, with 6 bases spanning the gap. The CDR3 contains 13 residues. The germline V gene has CDR1 SGHAT and CDR2 FQNNGV. CDR3 residues: CASSLVVADTQYF. CDR3 bases: TGTGCCAGCAGCTTAGTGGTAGCAGATACGCAGTATTTT.

V gene TRBV20-1 combines with J gene TRBJ1-1; no clear D. The V end was cut by 5 bases, the J end by 3 bases, with 7 bases between. Germline-derived CDR1 and CDR2 are DFQATT and SNEGSKA (reference sequence). The CDR3 extends over 11 amino acids. The CDR3 coding sequence is TGCAGTGCTGACGGGGACACTGAAGCTTTCTTT. This sequence encodes CSADGDTEAFF.

The chain couples TRBV19 to TRBJ1-5, with 8 bases fitting TRBD1. The germline V gene has CDR1 LNHDA and CDR2 SQIVND (reference sequence). The CDR3 sequence is 12 residues long. V lost 11 bases and J lost 7; bases outside the gene matches: 7. CDR3 amino acids: CAGQGAGQPQHF. As DNA, the CDR3 is TGTGCCGGCCAGGGGGCTGGACAGCCCCAGCATTTT. Full variable domain (missing parts from reference TRBV19 and TRBJ1-5): DGGITQSPKYLFRKEGQNVTLSCEQNLNHDAMYWYRQDPGQGLRLIYYSQIVNDFQKGDIAEGYSVSREKKESFPLTVTSAQKNPTAFYLCAGQGAGQPQHFGDGTRLSIL.

V and J are TRBV13 and TRBJ2-4, with TRBD2 matching over 8 bases. The V gene end was trimmed by 3 bases and the J gene end by 3 bases; junction bases not matched to a gene: 7. The CDR3 loop spans 16 amino acids. Germline loops: CDR1 PRHDT, CDR2 FYEKMQ (reference sequence). The CDR3 DNA reads as TGTGCCAGCAGCTTCGGGGTGGGGACTAGCAAAAACATTCAGTACTTC. Its protein is CASSFGVGTSKNIQYF.

CDR3 coding DNA: TGTGCCACCGCCCGACTAGCGGGGGGGACCGGGGAGCTGTTTTTT. Protein: CATARLAGGTGELFF. This chain joins TRBV15 and TRBJ2-2; 14 nucleotides agree with TRBD2. Per the germline V gene, CDR1 is LNHNV and CDR2 is YYDKDF (reference sequence). The CDR3 is 15 residues long. V dropped 8 bases and J dropped 5; count of bases not matched to a gene: 4.

The chain uses TRBV5-6 and TRBJ2-7; D is unresolved. V was shortened by 1 base and J by 4 bases, with 6 bases between the two germline ends. This CDR3 is built from 12 residues. From germline, CDR1 is SGHDT and CDR2 YYEEEE. The CDR3 DNA reads TGTGCCAGCAGCTTGAGACAATACGAGCAGTACTTC. Translation: CASSLRQYEQYF. Filled out from reference TRBV5-6 and TRBJ2-7, the complete variable domain reads DAGVTQSPTHLIKTRGQQVTLRCSPKSGHDTVSWYQQALGQGPQFIFQYYEEEERQRGNFPDRFSGHQFPNYSSELNVNALLLGDSALYLCASSLRQYEQYFGPGTRLTVT.

The chain couples TRBV7-9 to TRBJ2-5, with D unclear. Germline CDR1 is SEHNR and CDR2 is FQNEAQ (reference sequence). The CDR3 is made up of 13 amino acids. Deletions cut 4 bases from V and 5 bases from J, with 11 bases between. Written as DNA, the CDR3 is TGTGCCAGCAGCTCGCCCGGAGTTGAGACCCAGTACTTC. Amino acids: CASSSPGVETQYF. The whole variable domain, remainder taken from reference TRBV7-9 and TRBJ2-5, is DTGVSQNPRHKITKRGQNVTFRCDPISEHNRLYWYRQTLGQGPEFLTYFQNEAQLEKSRLLSDRFSAERPKGSFSTLEIQRTEQGDSAMYLCASSSPGVETQYFGPGTRLLVL.

The chain carries TRBV28 and TRBJ2-2, with D unresolved. Trimming took off 6 bases at V and 1 base at J, with 12 bases between the two ends. The CDR3 has 15 residues. CDR1 and CDR2 (germline): MDHEN, SYDVKM. The DNA of the CDR3 is TGTGCCAGCAGCCCTGACGCCCGGAACACCGGGGAGCTGTTTTTT. Protein: CASSPDARNTGELFF.

V and J are TRBV9 and TRBJ1-4, with TRBD1 as a possible D gene (6 bases). The CDR3 runs to 15 residues. V gave up 0 bases and J gave up 13 bases, with 19 bases separating them. Looked up from germline, CDR1 is SGDLS and CDR2 is YYNGEE. CDR3 in amino acids: CASSVEVTPRGGLFF. The CDR3 DNA sequence: TGTGCCAGCAGCGTAGAGGTTACCCCGCGAGGGGGACTGTTTTTT.

The chain uses TRBV19 and TRBJ2-2; TRBD1 aligns across 7 bases. The germline V gene has CDR1 LNHDA and CDR2 SQIVND (reference sequence). Trimming removed 6 bases from V and 0 bases from J; junction bases left unmatched: 4. The CDR3 is 15 amino acids. This chain's CDR3 is CASRGGGPNTGELFF. The DNA of the CDR3 is TGTGCCAGTAGAGGGGGCGGACCGAACACCGGGGAGCTGTTTTTT.

V and J are TRBV14 and TRBJ2-7; no definite D call. The CDR3 length is 15 residues. V lost 4 bases and J 2 bases, leaving 15 bases between the germline ends. Germline CDR1 reads SGHDN; CDR2 reads FVKESK. DNA of the CDR3: TGTGCCAGCAGCCCTGCCCCATATGGGGCCTACGAGCAGTACTTC. This sequence encodes CASSPAPYGAYEQYF.

The V gene is TRBV4-2, the J gene TRBJ1-5, with D unclear. The CDR3 has 15 residues. V was shortened by 5 bases and J by 0 bases, with 11 bases between the two germline ends. Germline assignment: CDR1 LGHNA and CDR2 YNFKEQ. CDR3 loop: CASSKDGHSNQPQHF. CDR3 coding DNA: TGTGCCAGCAGCAAGGACGGGCATAGCAATCAGCCCCAGCATTTT.

A single count supports this clone. The chain has TRBV5-6 and TRBJ1-1, with D tentatively TRBD1 (6 bases). The CDR3 has 15 amino acids. The germline CDR1 and CDR2 sequences are SGHDT and YYEEEE. Trimming removed 2 bases at V and 0 bases at J, with 11 bases between. CDR3 protein: CASSLYGGLNTEAFF. The CDR3 region has the DNA TGTGCCAGCAGCTTATACGGGGGCCTGAACACTGAAGCTTTCTTT. The variable domain in full, with the rest retrieved from reference TRBV5-6 and TRBJ1-1, is DAGVTQSPTHLIKTRGQQVTLRCSPKSGHDTVSWYQQALGQGPQFIFQYYEEEERQRGNFPDRFSGHQFPNYSSELNVNALLLGDSALYLCASSLYGGLNTEAFFGQGTRLTVV.

The rearrangement joins TRBV2 to TRBJ2-7; D might be TRBD2 (6 bases). Germline V gives CDR1 SNHLY, CDR2 FYNNEI. This CDR3 has 16 amino acids. Trimming pared 2 bases from V and 0 bases from J, leaving 14 bases between. CDR3 sequence reads: CASSERLASVSYEQYF. The DNA for the CDR3 is TGTGCCAGCAGTGAAAGGTTGGCTAGCGTCTCCTACGAGCAGTACTTC.

V is TRBV25-1 and J is TRBJ2-5, with 7 bases lining up with TRBD1. V lost 3 bases, J lost 1 base, and 5 bases stayed unmatched. Germline V gene data show CDR1 as MGHDK and CDR2 as SYGVNS. The CDR3 sequence is 15 residues long. The CDR3 reads CASSEWGQLQETQYF. The CDR3 region has the DNA TGTGCCAGCAGTGAGTGGGGACAGCTCCAAGAGACCCAGTACTTC.

This chain links TRBV5-1 with TRBJ2-3; D is uncertain. The germline V and J ends were trimmed by 6 bases and 0 bases, with 8 bases remaining between them. In germline, CDR1 is SGHRS, CDR2 YFSETQ. This CDR3 comprises 13 residues. CDR3 nucleotide sequence: TGCGCCAGCATCGGCGACAGCACAGATACGCAGTATTTT. It specifies CASIGDSTDTQYF.

The chain couples TRBV10-3 to TRBJ2-7, with D possibly matching TRBD2 (6 bases). The CDR3 has 13 amino acids. Per the germline V gene, CDR1 is ENHRY and CDR2 is SYGVKD. Trimming removed 10 bases from V and 0 bases from J, with 13 bases in between. The CDR3 spells CATISGYSYEQYF. CDR3 coding DNA: TGTGCCACCATAAGCGGGTACTCCTACGAGCAGTACTTC.

J is TRBJ2-7 and V is TRBV19, with D uncertain. The CDR3 extends over 12 amino acids. CDR1 is LNHDA and CDR2 is SQIVND in the germline V gene (reference sequence). V was clipped by 5 bases and J by 2 bases, with 7 bases between them. The CDR3 coding sequence is TGTGCCAGTAGTGGTCCCCCCTACGAGCAGTACTTC. Amino acids: CASSGPPYEQYF.